One sample yielded the 24 T cell receptor beta chains listed below, sequenced in a study of patients and donors after allogeneic stem cell transplantation (dated by TCRdb to 2019 to 2021). The library relied on RT-PCR. The run used a NextSeq 550. The raw public reads went through TCRdb reprocessing: fastp at Q25, MiXCR clone calling, in-frame beta chains kept. Each entry merges the rows of one CDR3 protein and shows their most common DNA and genes. This sample lists 100,000 to 130,000 distinct CDR3 sequences; around 35% were detected once. The top ten clones comprise under 30% of the sample. The sequencing sample was made of blood, either unsorted or a sorted T cell fraction (not recorded which). The receptors shown here come from a human donor who was either an allogeneic HSCT recipient or a stem cell or donor lymphocyte infusion donor (not recorded which). It is not recorded whose cells these are; they may come from a transplant donor.

CDR3 DNA: TGTGCCAGCAGTTACTCGATTATCGGGGTCTCCTACAATGAGCAGTTCTTC. It encodes CASSYSIIGVSYNEQFF. The genes are TRBV6-6 and TRBJ2-1, with D possibly TRBD2 on 5 matching bases. The ends were cut back, 0 bases at V and 0 bases at J, with 12 bases in the middle. Germline lookup yields CDR1 MNHNY and CDR2 SVGAGI (reference sequence). The CDR3 is made up of 17 amino acids.

This clonotype was counted ten times or more. The J gene is TRBJ1-2, the V gene TRBV9, with D tentatively TRBD1 (5 bases). The CDR3 totals 16 residues. In germline, CDR1 is SGDLS, CDR2 YYNGEE. The germline V and J ends were trimmed by 3 bases and 5 bases, with 20 bases remaining between them. This CDR3 reads CASSEDLPGRQYGYTF. Here the CDR3 DNA reads TGTGCCAGCAGCGAAGATTTACCGGGACGTCAGTATGGCTACACCTTC.

This clonotype was found a few times. The chain joins TRBV12-3 or TRBV12-4 to TRBJ1-5; D is possibly TRBD1 (5 bases). The CDR3 loop spans 15 amino acids. The V gene lost 3 bases and the J gene lost 1 base, with 10 bases spanning the gap. In DNA, the CDR3 is TGTGCCAGCAGTTTTGGAGGGGCCAGCAATCAGCCCCAGCATTTT. It translates to CASSFGGASNQPQHF.

This clonotype was observed a handful of times. The gene calls are TRBV7-9 and TRBJ1-3; D gene ambiguous. V was pared by 5 bases and J by 4 bases, with 6 bases between. Germline CDR1 SEHNR, CDR2 FQNEAQ (reference sequence). This CDR3 contains 12 residues. The CDR3 spells CASSASGNTIYF. In nucleotides, the CDR3 is TGTGCCAGCAGCGCCAGCGGAAACACCATATATTTT.

The V call is TRBV20-1, the J call TRBJ2-1, with TRBD2 matching 7 bases. V gave up 1 base and J gave up 7 bases; unmatched junction bases: 7. The germline V gene encodes CDR1 DFQATT and CDR2 SNEGSKA (reference sequence). This CDR3 contains 14 residues. The CDR3 DNA reads as TGCAGTGCTAGAGTTCGGGAGGCACGTAATGAGCAGTTCTTC. This gives the protein CSARVREARNEQFF.

This clonotype was observed at least ten times. The chain recombines TRBV12-3 or TRBV12-4 with TRBJ1-6, with TRBD1 identical over 11 bases. V gave up 4 bases and J gave up 0 bases; unmatched junction bases: 5. The CDR3 spans 18 residues. CDR3: CASSSGTGGFSYNSPLHF. In DNA, the CDR3 is TGTGCCAGCAGTTCCGGGACAGGGGGTTTCTCCTATAATTCACCCCTCCACTTT.

The chain combines TRBV5-1 with TRBJ2-7; D perhaps matches TRBD1 (6 bases). The CDR3 sequence is 13 residues long. Germline CDR1 reads SGHRS; CDR2 reads YFSETQ. The V and J ends lost 5 bases and 2 bases respectively, with 11 bases between them. The CDR3, as DNA: TGCGCCAGCAGTAGGACAGCCCCCTACGAGCAGTACTTC. This sequence encodes CASSRTAPYEQYF.

This clonotype was detected a few times. V usage is TRBV5-1 and J usage is TRBJ2-7, with D uncertain. There are 13 residues in the CDR3. Trimming took off 7 bases at V and 3 bases at J, with 14 bases between the two ends. Germline CDR1 is SGHRS and CDR2 is YFSETQ. The CDR3 loop reads CASRMGWNYEQYF. The CDR3 DNA sequence: TGCGCCAGCCGGATGGGGTGGAACTACGAGCAGTACTTC.

The chain uses TRBV4-2 and TRBJ1-2, with no clear D. The V and J ends lost 0 bases and 3 bases respectively, with 8 bases between them. Per the germline V gene, CDR1 is LGHNA and CDR2 is YNFKEQ. The CDR3 spans 14 residues. For the CDR3, the DNA is TGTGCCAGCAGCCAAGAGAGGTCGGACTATGGCTACACCTTC. Protein: CASSQERSDYGYTF.

V is TRBV7-2 and J is TRBJ2-4, with TRBD1 matching 9 bases. The CDR3 contains 17 residues. Germline trimming cut 0 bases from V and 5 bases from J; bases unmatched to any gene: 8. Germline V gene data show CDR1 as SGHTA and CDR2 as FQGNSA. The CDR3 loop reads CASSLAPGTGSQNIQYF. The CDR3 nucleotides are TGTGCCAGCAGCTTAGCGCCCGGGACAGGGAGTCAAAACATTCAGTACTTC. Looking up the rest from reference TRBV7-2 and TRBJ2-4 gives the full variable domain: GAGVSQSPSNKVTEKGKDVELRCDPISGHTALYWYRQSLGQGLEFLIYFQGNSAPDKSGLPSDRFSAERTGGSVSTLTIQRTQQEDSAVYLCASSLAPGTGSQNIQYFGAGTRLSVL.

This clonotype was counted only a few times. V gene TRBV12-3 or TRBV12-4 combines with J gene TRBJ1-1; the D is unclear. The CDR3 loop spans 13 amino acids. Between the trimmed V and J ends, which lost 7 bases and 11 bases, there was a span of 20 bases. The CDR3, as DNA: TGTGCCAGCACCTCACACGGAAAGCTACTGGCTTTCTTT. Translated: CASTSHGKLLAFF.

The chain carries TRBV28 and TRBJ2-5; no clear D. Trimming stripped 4 bases from V and 5 bases from J, with 8 bases between. The CDR3 extends over 12 amino acids. CDR1 and CDR2 from the germline V gene are MDHEN and SYDVKM. The CDR3 loop reads CASSSRRETQYF. In nucleotides, the CDR3 is TGTGCCAGCAGTTCCCGCAGGGAGACCCAGTACTTC.

The chain joins TRBV14 to TRBJ2-7, with D tentatively TRBD2 (5 bases). Germline CDR1 is SGHDN and CDR2 is FVKESK. The CDR3 covers 13 residues. V shed 3 bases and J shed 0 bases, with 6 bases lying between them. The CDR3 spells CASSQGSSYEQYF. CDR3 in DNA: TGTGCCAGCAGCCAGGGGAGCTCCTACGAGCAGTACTTC.

This clonotype was observed a handful of times. This chain uses TRBV7-2 with TRBJ1-5; D not certain. The CDR3 contains 15 residues. Trimming took off 0 bases at V and 3 bases at J, with 9 bases between the two ends. Germline CDR1 SGHTA, CDR2 FQGNSA. CDR3: CASSLARGTNQPQHF. CDR3 nucleotides: TGTGCCAGCAGCTTAGCGCGGGGAACCAATCAGCCCCAGCATTTT.

The genes are TRBV6-6 and TRBJ2-1; maybe TRBD2 (5 bases). The CDR3 extends over 13 amino acids. Germline V gene data show CDR1 as MNHNY and CDR2 as SVGAGI (reference sequence). The CDR3 DNA follows: TGTGCTAGCGACACAAGCTCCTACAATGAGCAGTTCTTC. Amino acids: CASDTSSYNEQFF.

This rearrangement joins TRBV4-3 to TRBJ2-5, with 12 bases fitting TRBD2. The CDR3 consists of 16 residues. The V gene end was trimmed by 2 bases and the J gene end by 5 bases; junction bases not matched to a gene: 6. Germline CDR1 reads LGHNA; CDR2 reads YSLEER. The CDR3: CASSQKTSGSTETQYF. The CDR3 DNA is TGCGCCAGCAGCCAAAAGACTAGCGGGAGTACCGAGACCCAGTACTTC.

This clonotype was recorded many times. The chain recombines TRBV12-3 or TRBV12-4 with TRBJ1-4, with D possibly matching TRBD1 (6 bases). CDR3 length: 15 amino acids. V lost 3 bases and J 3 bases, leaving 11 bases between the germline ends. CDR3: CASSLMGAANEKLFF. The DNA for the CDR3 is TGTGCCAGCAGTTTGATGGGGGCGGCTAATGAAAAACTGTTTTTT.

The chain has TRBV12-3 or TRBV12-4 and TRBJ2-1; D is uncertain. V lost 6 bases, J lost 0 bases, and 15 bases lay in between. The length of the CDR3 is 16 residues. In nucleotides, the CDR3 is TGTGCCAGCAGCAAAGGACCGCCGACCTCCTACAATGAGCAGTTCTTC. As protein: CASSKGPPTSYNEQFF.

This rearrangement joins TRBV20-1 to TRBJ2-2; no reliable D call. Germline CDR1 reads DFQATT; CDR2 reads SNEGSKA (reference sequence). Trimming removed 6 bases at V and 3 bases at J, with 11 bases between. The CDR3 contains 13 residues. The CDR3 DNA is TGCAGTGCATTGGCCAGTTACACCGGGGAGCTGTTTTTT. Protein product: CSALASYTGELFF.

This chain links TRBV7-8 with TRBJ2-1; D could derive from TRBD1 or TRBD2 (5 bases each). Between the trimmed V and J ends, which lost 7 bases and 2 bases, there was a span of 12 bases. The length of the CDR3 is 14 residues. Germline V CDR1 and CDR2: SGHVS, FQNEAQ. CDR3 sequence (DNA): TGTGCCAGCACCGGGACGGTGACCTACAATGAGCAGTTCTTC. Encoded protein: CASTGTVTYNEQFF.

The gene calls are TRBV20-1 and TRBJ2-3, with no clear D. The CDR3 extends over 14 amino acids. Germline assignment: CDR1 DFQATT and CDR2 SNEGSKA (reference sequence). Trimming cost V 5 bases and J 2 bases, with 14 bases left between them. CDR3 in amino acids: CSASGQAHTDTQYF. The CDR3 DNA is TGCAGTGCTTCAGGCCAGGCCCACACAGATACGCAGTATTTT.

This clonotype was counted between two and nine times. The chain links TRBV3-1 to TRBJ1-6; weak D call: TRBD1 (6 bases). The V gene lost 1 base and the J gene lost 9 bases, with 10 bases spanning the gap. This CDR3 spans 14 amino acids. Germline V lookup: CDR1 LGHDT, CDR2 YNNKEL (reference sequence). CDR3 sequence: CASSQGGGRSPLHF. DNA of the CDR3: TGTGCCAGCAGCCAAGGAGGGGGACGTTCACCCCTCCACTTT.

V is TRBV5-1 and J is TRBJ2-1; the D call may be TRBD1 or TRBD2 (7 bases each). Germline CDR1 and CDR2: SGHRS and YFSETQ. Trimming took 7 bases from V and 6 from J, leaving 20 bases between them. The CDR3 is made up of 15 amino acids. CDR3 amino acids: CASFQGGLEANEQFF. The CDR3 coding sequence is TGCGCCAGCTTCCAGGGGGGGTTGGAGGCCAATGAGCAGTTCTTC.

This clonotype was seen only a few times. The chain employs TRBV11-3 and TRBJ2-5; D is unresolved. The CDR3 length is 15 residues. Deletions cut 5 bases from V and 5 bases from J, with 18 bases between. Per the germline V gene, CDR1 is SGHNT and CDR2 is YENEEA. CDR3 amino acids: CASSPGPSVGETQYF. The CDR3 bases are TGTGCCAGCAGCCCTGGGCCTTCGGTTGGTGAGACCCAGTACTTC.